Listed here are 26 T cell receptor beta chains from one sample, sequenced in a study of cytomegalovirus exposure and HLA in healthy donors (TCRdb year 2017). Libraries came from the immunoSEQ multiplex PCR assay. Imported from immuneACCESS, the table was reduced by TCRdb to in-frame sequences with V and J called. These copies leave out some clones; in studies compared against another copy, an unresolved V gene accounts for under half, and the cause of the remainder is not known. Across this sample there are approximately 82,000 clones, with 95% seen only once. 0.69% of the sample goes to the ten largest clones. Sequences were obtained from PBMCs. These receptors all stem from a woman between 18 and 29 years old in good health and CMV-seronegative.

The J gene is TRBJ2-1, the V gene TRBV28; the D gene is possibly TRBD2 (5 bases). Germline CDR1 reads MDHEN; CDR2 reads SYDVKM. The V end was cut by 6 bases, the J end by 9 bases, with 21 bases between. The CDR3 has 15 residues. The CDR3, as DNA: TGTGCCAGCAGGCCTCGACTTGAAGCGGCCGCTGAGCAGTTCTTC. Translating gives CASRPRLEAAAEQFF.

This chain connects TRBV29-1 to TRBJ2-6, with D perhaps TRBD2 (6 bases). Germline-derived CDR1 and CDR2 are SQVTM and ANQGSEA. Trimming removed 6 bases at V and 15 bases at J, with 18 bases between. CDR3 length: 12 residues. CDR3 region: CSVGDSQAGLTF. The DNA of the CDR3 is TGCAGCGTGGGGGACTCCCAGGCGGGCCTGACTTTC.

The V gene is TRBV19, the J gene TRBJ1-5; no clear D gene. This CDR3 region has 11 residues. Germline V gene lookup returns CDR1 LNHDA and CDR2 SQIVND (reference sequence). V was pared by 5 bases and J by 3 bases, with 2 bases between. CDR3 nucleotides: TGTGCCAGTAGTCACAATCAGCCCCAGCATTTT. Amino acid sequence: CASSHNQPQHF.

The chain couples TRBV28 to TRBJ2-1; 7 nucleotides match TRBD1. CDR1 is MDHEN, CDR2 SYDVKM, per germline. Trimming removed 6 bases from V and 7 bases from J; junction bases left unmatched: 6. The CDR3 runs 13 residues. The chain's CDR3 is CASRRQGTNEQFF. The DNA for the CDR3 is TGTGCCAGCAGACGACAGGGTACAAATGAGCAGTTCTTC. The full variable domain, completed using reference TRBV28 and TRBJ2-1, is DVKVTQSSRYLVKRTGEKVFLECVQDMDHENMFWYRQDPGLGLRLIYFSYDVKMKEKGDIPEGYSVSREKKERFSLILESASTNQTSMYLCASRRQGTNEQFFGPGTRLTVL.

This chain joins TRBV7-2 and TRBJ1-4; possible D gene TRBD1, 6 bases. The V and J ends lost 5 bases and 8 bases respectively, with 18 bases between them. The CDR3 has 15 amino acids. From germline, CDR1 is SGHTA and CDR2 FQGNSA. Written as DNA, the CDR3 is TGTGCCAGCAGCCCGGAGGACAGTGCCGACGAAAAACTGTTTTTT. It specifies CASSPEDSADEKLFF.

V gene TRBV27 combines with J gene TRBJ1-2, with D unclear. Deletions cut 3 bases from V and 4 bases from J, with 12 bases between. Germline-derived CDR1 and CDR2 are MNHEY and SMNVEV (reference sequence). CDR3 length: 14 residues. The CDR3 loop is CASSFGQAIYGYTF. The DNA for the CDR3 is TGTGCCAGCAGTTTTGGGCAGGCGATCTATGGCTACACCTTC.

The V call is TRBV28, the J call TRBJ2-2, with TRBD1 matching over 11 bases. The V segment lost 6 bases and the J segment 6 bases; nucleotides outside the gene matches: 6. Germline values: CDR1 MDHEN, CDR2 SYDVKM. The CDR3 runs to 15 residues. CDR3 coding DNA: TGTGCCAGCAGCAGCGGGACAGGGGGTCCCGGGGAGCTGTTTTTT. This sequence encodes CASSSGTGGPGELFF.

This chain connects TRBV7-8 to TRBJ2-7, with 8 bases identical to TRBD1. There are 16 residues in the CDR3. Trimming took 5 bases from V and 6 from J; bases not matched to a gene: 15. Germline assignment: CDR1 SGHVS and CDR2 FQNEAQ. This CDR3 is CASSPPRRDRRPEQYF. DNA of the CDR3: TGTGCCAGCAGCCCACCCCGGCGGGACAGGAGGCCCGAGCAGTACTTC. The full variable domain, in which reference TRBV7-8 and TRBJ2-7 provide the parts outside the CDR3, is GAGVSQSPRYKVAKRGQDVALRCDPISGHVSLFWYQQALGQGPEFLTYFQNEAQLDKSGLPSDRFFAERPEGSVSTLKIQRTQQEDSAVYLCASSPPRRDRRPEQYFGPGTRLTVT.

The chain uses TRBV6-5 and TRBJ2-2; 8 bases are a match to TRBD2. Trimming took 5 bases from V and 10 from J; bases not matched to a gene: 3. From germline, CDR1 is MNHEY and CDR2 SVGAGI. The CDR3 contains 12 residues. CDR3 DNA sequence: TGTGCCAGCAGTCCGGGGGGGGAGGAGCTGTTTTTT. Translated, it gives CASSPGGEELFF.

The CDR3 here is CASSSKRSRTSWAGELFF. The CDR3 nucleotides read TGTGCCAGCTCCTCGAAAAGGAGCAGGACTAGTTGGGCCGGGGAGCTGTTTTTT. This chain joins TRBV27 and TRBJ2-2; 7 nucleotides align to TRBD2. V was clipped by 8 bases and J by 6 bases; unmatched bases: 21. This CDR3 has 18 residues. Germline values: CDR1 MNHEY, CDR2 SMNVEV (reference sequence).

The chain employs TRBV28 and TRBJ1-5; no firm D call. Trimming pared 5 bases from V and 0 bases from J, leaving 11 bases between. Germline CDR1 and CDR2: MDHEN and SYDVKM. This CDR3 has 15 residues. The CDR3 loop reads CASSPQQISNQPQHF. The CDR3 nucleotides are TGTGCCAGCAGTCCCCAACAGATTAGCAATCAGCCCCAGCATTTT.

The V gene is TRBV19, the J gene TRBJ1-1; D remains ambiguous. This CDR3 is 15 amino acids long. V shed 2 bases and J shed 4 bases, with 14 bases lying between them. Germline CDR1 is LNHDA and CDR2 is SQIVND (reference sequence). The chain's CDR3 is CASSIWAQGGTEAFF. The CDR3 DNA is TGTGCCAGTAGTATATGGGCCCAAGGAGGCACTGAAGCTTTCTTT.

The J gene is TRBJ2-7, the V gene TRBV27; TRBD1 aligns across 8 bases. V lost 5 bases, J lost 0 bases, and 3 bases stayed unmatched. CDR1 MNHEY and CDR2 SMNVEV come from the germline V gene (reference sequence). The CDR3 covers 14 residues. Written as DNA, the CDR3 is TGTGCCAGCAGTGAGACAGGGGTCTCCTACGAGCAGTACTTC. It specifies CASSETGVSYEQYF.

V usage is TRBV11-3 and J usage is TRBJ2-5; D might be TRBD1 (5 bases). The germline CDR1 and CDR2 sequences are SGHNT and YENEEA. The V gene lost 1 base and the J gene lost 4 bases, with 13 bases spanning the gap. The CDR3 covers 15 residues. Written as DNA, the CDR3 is TGTGCCAGCAGCTTAGTAGGGGCAAAGGGAGAGACCCAGTACTTC. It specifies CASSLVGAKGETQYF.

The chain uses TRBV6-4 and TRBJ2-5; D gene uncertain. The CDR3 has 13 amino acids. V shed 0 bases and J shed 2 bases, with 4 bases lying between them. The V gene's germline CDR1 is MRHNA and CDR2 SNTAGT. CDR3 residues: CASSDSTQETQYF. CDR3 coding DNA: TGTGCCAGCAGTGACTCGACACAAGAGACCCAGTACTTC.

CDR3 sequence: CSVEEAGGPFGELFF. The CDR3 DNA sequence: TGCAGCGTTGAAGAAGCGGGGGGGCCCTTCGGGGAGCTGTTTTTT. The rearrangement links TRBV29-1 to TRBJ2-2; 10 bases map to TRBD2. The germline CDR1 and CDR2 sequences are SQVTM and ANQGSEA. This CDR3 has 15 residues. V shed 0 bases, J shed 7 bases, and the junction held 5 bases outside the gene matches.

Here the CDR3 reads CASSQGQGVFGYTF. CDR3 bases: TGTGCCAGCAGCCAAGGACAGGGGGTTTTTGGCTACACCTTC. The gene calls are TRBV5-4 and TRBJ1-2; 10 nucleotides agree with TRBD1. CDR3 size: 14 residues. Germline loops: CDR1 SGHNT, CDR2 YYREEE (reference sequence). V shed 4 bases and J 7 bases; nucleotides not matched to a gene: 7.

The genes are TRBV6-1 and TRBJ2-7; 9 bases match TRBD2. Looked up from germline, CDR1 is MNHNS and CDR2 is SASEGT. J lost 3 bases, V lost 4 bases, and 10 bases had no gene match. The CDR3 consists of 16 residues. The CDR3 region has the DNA TGTGCCAGCAGTGCCCGAGTGAGCGGGAGGTACTACGAGCAGTACTTC. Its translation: CASSARVSGRYYEQYF.

CDR3 amino acids: CASSQVVGTSGEQFF. CDR3 in DNA: TGCGCCAGCAGCCAAGTAGTCGGGACTAGCGGGGAGCAGTTCTTC. The rearrangement links TRBV4-1 to TRBJ2-1, with 12 bases aligning to TRBD2. Per germline, CDR1 MGHRA and CDR2 YSYEKL. CDR3 size: 15 residues. V was pared by 1 base and J by 10 bases, with 5 bases of the junction left unmatched.

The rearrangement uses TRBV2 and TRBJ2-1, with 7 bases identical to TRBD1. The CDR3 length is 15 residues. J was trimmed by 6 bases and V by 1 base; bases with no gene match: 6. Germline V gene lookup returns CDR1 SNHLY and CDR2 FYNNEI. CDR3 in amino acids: CASSEGLTGTNEQFF. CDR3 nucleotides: TGTGCCAGCAGTGAAGGTCTGACAGGGACCAATGAGCAGTTCTTC.

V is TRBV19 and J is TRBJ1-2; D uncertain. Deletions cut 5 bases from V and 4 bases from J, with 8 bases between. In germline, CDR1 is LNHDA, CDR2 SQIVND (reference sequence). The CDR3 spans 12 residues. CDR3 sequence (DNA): TGTGCCAGTAGTTACCCCGGCTATGGCTACACCTTC. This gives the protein CASSYPGYGYTF.

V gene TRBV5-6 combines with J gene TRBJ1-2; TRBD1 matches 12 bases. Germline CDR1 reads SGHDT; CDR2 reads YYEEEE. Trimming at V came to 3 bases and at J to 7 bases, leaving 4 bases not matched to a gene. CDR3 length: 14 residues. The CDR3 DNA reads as TGTGCCAGCAGCTGGGACAGGGGGCCGCCTGGCTACACCTTC. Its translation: CASSWDRGPPGYTF.

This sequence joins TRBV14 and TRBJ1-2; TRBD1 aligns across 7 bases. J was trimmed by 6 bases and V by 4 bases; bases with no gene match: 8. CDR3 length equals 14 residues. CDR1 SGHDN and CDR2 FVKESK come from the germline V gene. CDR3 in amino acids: CASSRQGQINGYTF. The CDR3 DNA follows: TGTGCCAGCAGCCGCCAGGGACAGATTAATGGCTACACCTTC. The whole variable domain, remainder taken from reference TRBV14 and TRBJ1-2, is EAGVTQFPSHSVIEKGQTVTLRCDPISGHDNLYWYRRVMGKEIKFLLHFVKESKQDESGMPNNRFLAERTGGTYSTLKVQPAELEDSGVYFCASSRQGQINGYTFGSGTRLTVV.

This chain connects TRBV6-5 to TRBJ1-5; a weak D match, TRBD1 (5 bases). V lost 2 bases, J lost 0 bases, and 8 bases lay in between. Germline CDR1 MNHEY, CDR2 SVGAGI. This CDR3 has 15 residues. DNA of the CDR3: TGTGCCAGCAGTTACGACAGATATAGCAATCAGCCCCAGCATTTT. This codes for CASSYDRYSNQPQHF.

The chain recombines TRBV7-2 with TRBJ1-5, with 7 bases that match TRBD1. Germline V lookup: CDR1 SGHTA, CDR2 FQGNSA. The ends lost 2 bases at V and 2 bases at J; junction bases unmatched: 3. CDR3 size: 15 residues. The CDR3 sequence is CASSLRTGGNQPQHF. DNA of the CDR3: TGTGCCAGCAGCTTACGTACAGGGGGCAATCAGCCCCAGCATTTT.

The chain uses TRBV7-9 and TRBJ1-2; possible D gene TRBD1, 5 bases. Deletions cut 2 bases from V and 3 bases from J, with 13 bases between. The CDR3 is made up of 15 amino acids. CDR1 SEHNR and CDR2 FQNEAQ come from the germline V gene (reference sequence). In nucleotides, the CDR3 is TGTGCCAGCAGCTTAATCCAGGGCATGGACTATGGCTACACCTTC. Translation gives CASSLIQGMDYGYTF.